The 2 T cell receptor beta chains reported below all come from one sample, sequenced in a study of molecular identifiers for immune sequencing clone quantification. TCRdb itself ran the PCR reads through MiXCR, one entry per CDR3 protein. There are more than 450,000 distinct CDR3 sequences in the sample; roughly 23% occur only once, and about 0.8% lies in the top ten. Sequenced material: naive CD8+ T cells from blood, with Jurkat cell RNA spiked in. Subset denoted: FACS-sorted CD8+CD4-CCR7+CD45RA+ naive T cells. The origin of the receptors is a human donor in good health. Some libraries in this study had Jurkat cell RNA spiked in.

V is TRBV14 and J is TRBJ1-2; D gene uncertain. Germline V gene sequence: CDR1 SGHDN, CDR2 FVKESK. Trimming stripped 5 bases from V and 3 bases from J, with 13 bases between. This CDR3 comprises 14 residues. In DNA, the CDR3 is TGTGCCAGCAGCTCCTACATGGGTGACTATGGCTACACCTTC. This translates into CASSSYMGDYGYTF.

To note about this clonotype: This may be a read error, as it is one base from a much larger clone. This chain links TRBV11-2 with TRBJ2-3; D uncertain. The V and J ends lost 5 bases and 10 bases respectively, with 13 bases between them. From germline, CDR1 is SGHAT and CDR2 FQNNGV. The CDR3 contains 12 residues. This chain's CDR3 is CASSPWGDAQYF. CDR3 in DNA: TGTGCCAGCAGCCCCTGGGGTGATGCGCAGTATTTT.